The clone carrying this TCR beta chain came up a few times. Its antigen is still unknown. During its preparation, the TCRbeta library received unique molecular identifiers. TCRdb used MiXCR to reprocess the PCR reads, holding one entry per CDR3 protein. The sample lists about 980,000 distinct CDR3 sequences, about 30% occurring once. The V gene's germline CDR1 is MNHEY and CDR2 SMNVEV (reference sequence). J was trimmed by 7 bases and V by 3 bases; bases with no gene match: 7. The CDR3 covers 15 residues. The sample belongs to a study of T-cell reconstitution after alpha-beta-depleted transplantation in children. Study-level findings and limits: Newly made T cells mostly supplied T-cell counts and diversity one year after transplant. Several hundred rapidly expanded clones from non-depleted graft cells reportedly supplied alpha-beta T cells about two months post-transplant. Elevated TCRbeta diversity at day 60 was traced, in some patients, to surviving recipient T cells and thymic progenitors.

V is TRBV27 and J is TRBJ2-1; 9 nucleotides agree with TRBD2. Sequenced material: PBMCs, mostly from graft donor cells, taken 360 days after TCRalphabeta/CD19-depleted stem cell transplant. The sequence was obtained from a boy younger than two who had a stem cell transplant for SCID, so the T cells may come from the graft donor. The CDR3 sequence is CASSLTGTSLNEQFF. The DNA for the CDR3 is TGTGCCAGCAGTTTGACCGGGACTAGCCTGAATGAGCAGTTCTTC.